Described below is a single T cell receptor beta chain sequence and its context. The data belong to a study of blood T cell repertoires in COVID-19. About the study: There were acute and convalescent COVID-19 samples, and they came from the United States, Italy and Spain. PBMCs, B-cell-depleted T cells, or T cells were the source of the cDNA or gDNA that made up the material.

The CDR3 consists of 14 residues. Germline V gene sequence: CDR1 SGHRS, CDR2 YFSETQ. J gave up 4 bases and V 7 bases, and 8 bases lay outside the gene matches. In the study's own analysis: Estimated nucleated cell counts came from reference gene primer amplification. Sequencing used immunoSEQ multiplex PCR; TCRdb keeps in-frame clones, though not all of them. That table furnishes V, J and clone size, whereas the DNA furnished D and trimming. The data show 90,000 to 150,000 clones, about 80% seen once. The rearrangement uses TRBV5-1 and TRBJ2-3; 8 nucleotides align to TRBD1. Material for sequencing was peripheral blood. The sequence was collected from a man aged 70 or older with acute or convalescent COVID-19. DNA for the CDR3: TGCGCCAGCGGACGGACAGGGCTCCCAGATACGCAGTATTTT. This gives the protein CASGRTGLPDTQYF.